This section outlines one T cell receptor beta chain sequence together with its context. It has no known antigen specificity. Base qualities are missing; no much larger clone stands one base away. These data originate in a study of T cell changes during pregnancy in multiple sclerosis (dated by TCRdb to between 2017 and 2020). Concerning the study at large: The study looked at changes in the T cell repertoire across pregnancy in women with multiple sclerosis.

The method was the immunoSEQ multiplex PCR assay. Not all clones reach the TCRdb copy of this immuneACCESS table, which keeps in-frame sequences only. Checked studies attribute under half of the gap to unresolved V genes and leave the rest unexplained. For this sample there are 70,000 or so clones; approximately 92% appear just once. The ten largest clones represent less than 2% of the sample. For CDR1 and CDR2, the germline V gene (reference sequence) lists DFQATT and SNEGSKA. V drops 5 bases and J drops 9 bases, leaving 11 bases in between. The CDR3 measures 11 amino acids from cysteine to phenylalanine. Only the CDR3 DNA is retained, 33 bases long and in frame from the first base.

The chain is made from TRBV20-1 and TRBJ1-5; no D gene can be assigned with confidence. Sample: peripheral blood, taken in the third trimester of pregnancy. This sequence originates from a female donor in good health, enrolled as a control in a pregnancy study. The nucleotide sequence reads TGCAGTGCTGGTAGCGAAGGGCCCCAGCATTTT. The encoded protein is CSAGSEGPQHF.